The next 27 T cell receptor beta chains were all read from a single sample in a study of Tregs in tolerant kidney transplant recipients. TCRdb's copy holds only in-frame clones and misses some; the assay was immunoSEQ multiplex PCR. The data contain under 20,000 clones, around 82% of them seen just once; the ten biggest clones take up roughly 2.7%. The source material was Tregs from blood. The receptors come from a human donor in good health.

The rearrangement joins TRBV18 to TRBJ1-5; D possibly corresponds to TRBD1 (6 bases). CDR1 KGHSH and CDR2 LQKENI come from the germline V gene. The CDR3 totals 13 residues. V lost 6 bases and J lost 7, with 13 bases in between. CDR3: CASSRQDNQPQHF. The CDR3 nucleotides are TGTGCCAGCTCCCGACAGGACAACCAGCCCCAGCATTTT.

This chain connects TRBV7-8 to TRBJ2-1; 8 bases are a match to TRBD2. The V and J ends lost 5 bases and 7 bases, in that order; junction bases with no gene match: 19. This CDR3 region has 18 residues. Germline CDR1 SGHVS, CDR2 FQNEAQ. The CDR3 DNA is TGTGCCAGCAGCCCACGTAATTTGGGGCGGGAGGCATATAATGAGCAGTTCTTC. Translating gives CASSPRNLGREAYNEQFF.

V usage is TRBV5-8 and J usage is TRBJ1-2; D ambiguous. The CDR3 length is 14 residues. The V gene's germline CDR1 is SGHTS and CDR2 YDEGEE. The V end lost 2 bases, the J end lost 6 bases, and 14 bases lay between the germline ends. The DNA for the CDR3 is TGTGCCAGCAGCTTCCCGACCCTCCCACATGGCTACACCTTC. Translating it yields CASSFPTLPHGYTF.

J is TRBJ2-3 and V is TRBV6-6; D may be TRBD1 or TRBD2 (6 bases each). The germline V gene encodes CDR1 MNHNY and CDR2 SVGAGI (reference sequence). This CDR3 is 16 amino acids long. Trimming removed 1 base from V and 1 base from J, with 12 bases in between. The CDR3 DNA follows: TGTGCCAGCAGTTACTTCGGGGGCCCGGGCACAGATACGCAGTATTTT. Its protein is CASSYFGGPGTDTQYF.

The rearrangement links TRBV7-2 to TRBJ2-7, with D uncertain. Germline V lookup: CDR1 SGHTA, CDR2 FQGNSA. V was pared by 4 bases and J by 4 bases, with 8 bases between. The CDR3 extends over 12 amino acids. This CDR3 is CASSSTRYEQYF. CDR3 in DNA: TGTGCCAGCAGCTCCACCCGATACGAGCAGTACTTC.

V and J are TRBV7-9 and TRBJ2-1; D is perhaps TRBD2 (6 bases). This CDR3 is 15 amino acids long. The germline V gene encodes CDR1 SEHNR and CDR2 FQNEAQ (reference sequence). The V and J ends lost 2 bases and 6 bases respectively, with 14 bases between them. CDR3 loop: CASSLSRLGANEQFF. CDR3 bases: TGTGCCAGCAGCTTATCAAGACTAGGGGCCAATGAGCAGTTCTTC.

The CDR3 spells CASSFTSGGTGELFF. The CDR3 DNA reads TGTGCCAGCAGCTTCACTAGCGGGGGTACCGGGGAGCTGTTTTTT. V gene TRBV7-6 combines with J gene TRBJ2-2; 11 nucleotides agree with TRBD2. In germline, CDR1 is SGHVS, CDR2 FNYEAQ. The CDR3 consists of 15 residues. Trimming took 3 bases from V and 5 from J; bases not matched to a gene: 2.

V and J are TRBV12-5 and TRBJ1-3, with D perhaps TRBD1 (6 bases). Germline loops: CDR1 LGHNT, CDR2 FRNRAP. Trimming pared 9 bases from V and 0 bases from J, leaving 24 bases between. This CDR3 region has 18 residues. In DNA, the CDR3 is TGTGCTAGCCAGGCCACGACAGGAGCCTCATTCTCTGGAAACACCATATATTTT. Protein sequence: CASQATTGASFSGNTIYF.

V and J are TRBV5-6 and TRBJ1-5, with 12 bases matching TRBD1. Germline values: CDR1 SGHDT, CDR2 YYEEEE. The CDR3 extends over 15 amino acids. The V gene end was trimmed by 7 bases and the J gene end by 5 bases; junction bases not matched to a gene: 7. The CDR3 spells CASSGTGGVDQPQHF. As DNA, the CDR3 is TGTGCCAGCTCAGGGACAGGGGGCGTCGATCAGCCCCAGCATTTT.

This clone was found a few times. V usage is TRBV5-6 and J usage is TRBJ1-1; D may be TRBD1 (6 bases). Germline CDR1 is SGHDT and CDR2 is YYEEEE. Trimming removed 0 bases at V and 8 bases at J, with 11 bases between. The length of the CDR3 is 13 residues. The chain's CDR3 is CASSLVRGLEAFF. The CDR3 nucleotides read TGTGCCAGCAGCTTGGTTCGGGGGCTGGAAGCTTTCTTT.

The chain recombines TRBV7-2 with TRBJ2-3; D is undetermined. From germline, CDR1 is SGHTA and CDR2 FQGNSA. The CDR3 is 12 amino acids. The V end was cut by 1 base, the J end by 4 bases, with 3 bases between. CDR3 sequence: CASSLGPDTQYF. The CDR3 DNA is TGTGCCAGCAGCTTAGGTCCAGATACGCAGTATTTT. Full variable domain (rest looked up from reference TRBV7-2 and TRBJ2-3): GAGVSQSPSNKVTEKGKDVELRCDPISGHTALYWYRQSLGQGLEFLIYFQGNSAPDKSGLPSDRFSAERTGGSVSTLTIQRTQQEDSAVYLCASSLGPDTQYFGPGTRLTVL.

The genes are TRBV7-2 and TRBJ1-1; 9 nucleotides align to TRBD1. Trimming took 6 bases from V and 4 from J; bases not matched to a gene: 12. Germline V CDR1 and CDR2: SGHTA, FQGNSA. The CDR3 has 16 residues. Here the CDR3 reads CASSRTTQGASTEAFF. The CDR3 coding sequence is TGTGCCAGCAGTCGTACGACACAGGGGGCGAGCACTGAAGCTTTCTTT.

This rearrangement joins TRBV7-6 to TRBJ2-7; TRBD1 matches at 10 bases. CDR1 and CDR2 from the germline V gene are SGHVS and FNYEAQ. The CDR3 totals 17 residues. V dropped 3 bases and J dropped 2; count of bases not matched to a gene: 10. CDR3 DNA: TGTGCCAGCAGCTTCTTTGCCCAGGGACAGGGGACCTACGAGCAGTACTTC. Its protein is CASSFFAQGQGTYEQYF.

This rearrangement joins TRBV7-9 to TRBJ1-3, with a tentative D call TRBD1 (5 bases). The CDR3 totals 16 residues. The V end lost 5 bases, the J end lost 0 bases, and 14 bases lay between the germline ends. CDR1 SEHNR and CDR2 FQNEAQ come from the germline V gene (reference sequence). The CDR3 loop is CASSPRSGDSGNTIYF. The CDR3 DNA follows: TGTGCCAGCAGCCCCAGGTCGGGGGACTCTGGAAACACCATATATTTT.

The CDR3 DNA follows: TGTGCCAGCAGCTTGCGGACTAGCGGCTCCTACGAGCAGTACTTC. This codes for CASSLRTSGSYEQYF. The genes are TRBV7-2 and TRBJ2-7; 10 bases align to TRBD2. This CDR3 region has 15 residues. J was trimmed by 0 bases and V by 3 bases; bases with no gene match: 2. CDR1 SGHTA and CDR2 FQGNSA come from the germline V gene. The entire variable domain, with the rest obtained from reference TRBV7-2 and TRBJ2-7, is as follows: GAGVSQSPSNKVTEKGKDVELRCDPISGHTALYWYRQSLGQGLEFLIYFQGNSAPDKSGLPSDRFSAERTGGSVSTLTIQRTQQEDSAVYLCASSLRTSGSYEQYFGPGTRLTVT.

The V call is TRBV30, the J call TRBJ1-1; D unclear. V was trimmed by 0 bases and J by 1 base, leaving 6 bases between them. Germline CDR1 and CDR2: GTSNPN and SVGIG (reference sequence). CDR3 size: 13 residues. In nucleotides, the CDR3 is TGTGCCTGGAGTGTGTACGGGAACACTGAAGCTTTCTTT. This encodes CAWSVYGNTEAFF.

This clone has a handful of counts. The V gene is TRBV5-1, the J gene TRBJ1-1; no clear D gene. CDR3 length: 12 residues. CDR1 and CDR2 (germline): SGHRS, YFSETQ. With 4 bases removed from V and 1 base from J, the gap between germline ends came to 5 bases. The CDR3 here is CASSAGNTEAFF. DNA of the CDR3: TGCGCCAGCAGCGCGGGGAACACTGAAGCTTTCTTT.

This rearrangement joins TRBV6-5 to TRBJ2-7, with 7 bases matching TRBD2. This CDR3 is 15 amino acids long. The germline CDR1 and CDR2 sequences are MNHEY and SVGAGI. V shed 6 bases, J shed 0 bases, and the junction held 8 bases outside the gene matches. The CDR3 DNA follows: TGTGCCAGCAGCCTGAACCCTAGCGGCTCCTACGAGCAGTACTTC. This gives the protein CASSLNPSGSYEQYF.

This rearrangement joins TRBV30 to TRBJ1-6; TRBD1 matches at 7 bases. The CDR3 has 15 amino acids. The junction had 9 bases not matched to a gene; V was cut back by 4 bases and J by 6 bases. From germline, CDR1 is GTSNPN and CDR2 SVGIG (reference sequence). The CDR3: CAWNRLTGFNSPLHF. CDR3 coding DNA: TGTGCCTGGAATAGGTTGACAGGGTTTAATTCACCCCTCCACTTT.

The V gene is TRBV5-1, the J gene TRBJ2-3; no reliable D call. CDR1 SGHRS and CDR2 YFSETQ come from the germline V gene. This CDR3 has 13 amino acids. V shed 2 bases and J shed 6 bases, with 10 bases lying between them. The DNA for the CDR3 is TGCGCCAGCAGCTTTACCGAGAGGGATACGCAGTATTTT. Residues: CASSFTERDTQYF.

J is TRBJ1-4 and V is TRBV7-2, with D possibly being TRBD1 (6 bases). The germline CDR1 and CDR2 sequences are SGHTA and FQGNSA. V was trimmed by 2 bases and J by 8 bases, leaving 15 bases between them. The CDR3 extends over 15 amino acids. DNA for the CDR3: TGTGCCAGCAGCTTAAGCTACAGGGTCGAAGAAAAACTGTTTTTT. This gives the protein CASSLSYRVEEKLFF. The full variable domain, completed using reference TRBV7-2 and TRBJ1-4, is GAGVSQSPSNKVTEKGKDVELRCDPISGHTALYWYRQSLGQGLEFLIYFQGNSAPDKSGLPSDRFSAERTGGSVSTLTIQRTQQEDSAVYLCASSLSYRVEEKLFFGSGTQLSVL.

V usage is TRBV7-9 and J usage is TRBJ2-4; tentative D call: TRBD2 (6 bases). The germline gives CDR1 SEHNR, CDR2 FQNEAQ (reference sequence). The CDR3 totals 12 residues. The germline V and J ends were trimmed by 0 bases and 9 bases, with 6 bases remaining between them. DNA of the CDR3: TGTGCCAGCAGCTTAGCGGGGGGCATTCAGTACTTC. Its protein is CASSLAGGIQYF.

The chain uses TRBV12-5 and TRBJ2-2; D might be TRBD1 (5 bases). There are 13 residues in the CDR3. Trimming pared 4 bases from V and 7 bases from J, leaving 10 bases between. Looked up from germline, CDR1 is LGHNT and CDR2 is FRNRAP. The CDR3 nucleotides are TGTGCTAGTGGTTCCCAGGGATTCGGGGAGCTGTTTTTT. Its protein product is CASGSQGFGELFF.

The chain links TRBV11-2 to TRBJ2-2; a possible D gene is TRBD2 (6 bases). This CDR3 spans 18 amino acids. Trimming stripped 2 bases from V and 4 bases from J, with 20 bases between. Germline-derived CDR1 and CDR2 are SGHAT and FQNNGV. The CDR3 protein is CASSLIQWGDIGTGELFF. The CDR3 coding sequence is TGTGCCAGCAGCTTAATCCAATGGGGGGATATCGGCACCGGGGAGCTGTTTTTT.

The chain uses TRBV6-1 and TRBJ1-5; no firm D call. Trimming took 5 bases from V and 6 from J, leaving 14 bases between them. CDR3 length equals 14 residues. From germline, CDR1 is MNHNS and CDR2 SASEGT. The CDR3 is CASSRVFWGQPQHF. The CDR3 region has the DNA TGTGCCAGCAGTCGGGTCTTCTGGGGTCAGCCCCAGCATTTT.

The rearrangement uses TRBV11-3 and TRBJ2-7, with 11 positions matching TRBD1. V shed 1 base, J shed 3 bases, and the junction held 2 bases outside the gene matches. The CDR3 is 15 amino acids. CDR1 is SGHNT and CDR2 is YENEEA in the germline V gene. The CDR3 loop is CASSLAGTGGYEQYF. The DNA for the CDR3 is TGTGCCAGCAGCTTAGCCGGGACAGGGGGCTACGAGCAGTACTTC. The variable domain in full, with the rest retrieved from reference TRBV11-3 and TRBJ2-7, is EAGVVQSPRYKIIEKKQPVAFWCNPISGHNTLYWYLQNLGQGPELLIRYENEEAVDDSQLPKDRFSAERLKGVDSTLKIQPAELGDSAVYLCASSLAGTGGYEQYFGPGTRLTVT.

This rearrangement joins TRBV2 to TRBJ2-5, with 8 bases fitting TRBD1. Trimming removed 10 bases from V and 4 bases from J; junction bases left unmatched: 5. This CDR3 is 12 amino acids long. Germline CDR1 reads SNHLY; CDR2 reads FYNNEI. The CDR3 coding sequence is TGTGCCACAACTGACAGGGGAGAGACCCAGTACTTC. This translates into CATTDRGETQYF.